This T cell receptor (beta chain) was profiled in a study of monozygotic twins with inflammatory bowel disease (dated by TCRdb to between 2018 and 2021). In terms of the full investigation: A total of 28 monozygotic twin pairs were included in the full study, comprising nine German pairs (four IBD-concordant, five IBD-discordant) and 19 IBD-discordant Danish pairs. Within discordant pairs, disease-associated traits were sought mainly by comparing IBD patients with their genetically identical healthy co-twins. Each individual had, on average, about 151 000 unique TCRalpha sequences and 181 000 unique TCRbeta sequences available for analysis. Results and caveats for the whole study, not just this receptor: Because patients were on differing immunosuppressive treatments, the repertoires may have picked up extra background noise and inter-individual variability. The analysis was unable to tell different T cell subtypes apart. No single strong signal or clonotype linked to IBD turned up in the results, so the idea that one exists was not supported. IBD patients shared fewer clonotypes with other individuals than healthy twins did, most markedly in patients showing signs of disease activity. Repertoire similarity did not differ between concordant and discordant twins, which could be due to limited statistical power. A decrease in TCRbeta repertoire diversity, as measured by inverse Simpson index, was observed in IBD patients compared with their healthy co-twins.

Notes on this clonotype: The specificity of this receptor is unknown.

The CDR3 runs 16 amino acids, cysteine and phenylalanine included. There is no recorded DNA. CDR1 is given as MGHRA and CDR2 as YSYEKL, both from the germline V gene. Library method: 5' RACE. Each TCR library was prepared from roughly 3.5 ug of total RNA. cDNA was synthesized with SMARTScribe reverse transcriptase in eight separate reactions per sample. During cDNA synthesis, unique molecular identifiers containing a 6-nucleotide sample barcode were introduced by template switching. TCRalpha and TCRbeta cDNA was amplified in two nested PCRs of about 16 and 10 cycles, and bead purification was carried out after each PCR. Before amplification, the cDNA was treated with uracil DNA-glycosylase and purified using the QIAquick PCR purification kit. In the second PCR, Illumina TruSeq-compatible adapters and sample-specific barcodes were added. TapeStation and Qubit were used to check library quality and concentration, and around 4.7 ng of each library was pooled. Sequencing of the pooled libraries was done on an Illumina HiSeq2500 single-index Rapid Run using custom sequencing primers and 2 x 100 bp reads. Per the source publication's procedure: PCR and sequencing errors were corrected by UMI-based consensus assembly using MiGEC version 1.2.6. MiXCR version 2.1.1 handled V(D)J alignment, clonotype assembly and CDR3 extraction. To normalise gene usage, clonotype sharing and MAIT/NKT TCR abundance, the analysis used the top 1000, 10 000 and 20 000 clonotypes per sample. After downsampling to 27 000 UMIs, diversity was calculated as the inverse Simpson index using the vegan R package. Paired Mann-Whitney U tests were applied to discordant twin pairs, with Benjamini-Hochberg correction for multiple testing. TCRdb reprocessed the reads into one record per CDR3 protein sequence, lacking DNA. The V and J calls and clone size are TCRdb's, not the authors'. The table kept for this sample lists some 300,000 distinct CDR3 sequences. The top ten clonotypes cover 5.5% to 6.5% of the sample.

From each donor, an approximately 2.3 ml peripheral blood sample was drawn into PAXgene tubes and stored at -80 degrees C. Total RNA was isolated from whole blood with the PAXgene blood miRNA kit on an automated QIAcube, without T cell sorting. Peripheral blood from monozygotic twin pairs concordant or discordant for inflammatory bowel disease was subjected to deep TCRalpha and TCRbeta repertoire profiling with unique molecular barcoding. For every twin pair, smoking habits were documented, and each individual was categorised as a current, former or never smoker. The receptor was isolated from a human donor with ulcerative colitis or Crohn's disease, or a healthy co-twin of an affected twin (not recorded which). This chain is built from TRBV4-1 and TRBJ1-2; TCRdb outputs TRBD1, but without DNA this stays unchecked. Sequencing was carried out using blood. CDR3 region: CASSQGSAGTGKGYTF.